These T cell receptor beta chains were read from a single sample in a study of blood T cell repertoires in COVID-19. Assay used: immunoSEQ multiplex PCR; TCRdb lists only in-frame clones, some missing. The sample records about 120,000 clones, approximately 85% being singletons. Sequenced: peripheral blood. These receptors came from an elderly woman with acute or convalescent COVID-19. Each CDR3 is given with its conserved first and last residue. Each record gives: CDR3 length, J gene, V gene, CDR3 protein.

CDR3 length: 16; J gene: TRBJ2-1; V gene: TRBV7-9; CDR3 protein: CASTLLGAVPDNEQFF
CDR3 length: 13; J gene: TRBJ2-3; V gene: TRBV3-1/TRBV3-2; CDR3 protein: CASSPAGADTQYF
CDR3 length: 15; J gene: TRBJ1-1; V gene: TRBV3-1/TRBV3-2; CDR3 protein: CASSPSMGGDTEAFF
CDR3 length: 12; J gene: TRBJ1-1; V gene: TRBV2; CDR3 protein: CASRSDSTEAFF
CDR3 length: 14; J gene: TRBJ1-1; V gene: TRBV3-1/TRBV3-2; CDR3 protein: CASSPNGFQGEAFF
CDR3 length: 16; J gene: TRBJ2-3; V gene: TRBV2; CDR3 protein: CASSGSLAGAVDTQYF
CDR3 length: 15; J gene: TRBJ1-2; V gene: TRBV19; CDR3 protein: CASSIGGGPFDGYTF
CDR3 length: 18; J gene: TRBJ2-3; V gene: TRBV5-1; CDR3 protein: CASSSGQGLAGGPGTQYF
CDR3 length: 15; J gene: TRBJ1-4; V gene: TRBV15; CDR3 protein: CATSRDLLRNEKLFF
CDR3 length: 13; J gene: TRBJ1-1; V gene: TRBV15; CDR3 protein: CATSREGGAEAFF
CDR3 length: 13; J gene: TRBJ1-2; V gene: TRBV2; CDR3 protein: CASSVTGKYGYTF
CDR3 length: 15; J gene: TRBJ1-1; V gene: TRBV28; CDR3 protein: CASSSQDRGGTEAFF
CDR3 length: 15; J gene: TRBJ1-5; V gene: TRBV7-6; CDR3 protein: CASSLAPGMEQPQHF
CDR3 length: 15; J gene: TRBJ2-2; V gene: TRBV18; CDR3 protein: CASSLRQAVTGELFF
CDR3 length: 12; J gene: TRBJ1-1; V gene: TRBV20-1; CDR3 protein: CSASFQGTEAFF
CDR3 length: 13; J gene: TRBJ2-5; V gene: TRBV24-1; CDR3 protein: CATSGRDGETQYF
CDR3 length: 15; J gene: TRBJ2-7; V gene: TRBV7-8; CDR3 protein: CASSLAKGPYYEQYF
CDR3 length: 15; J gene: TRBJ1-2; V gene: TRBV5-8; CDR3 protein: CASSLAGTGTYGYTF
CDR3 length: 13; J gene: TRBJ1-6; V gene: TRBV28; CDR3 protein: CASSLQYNSPLHF
CDR3 length: 15; J gene: TRBJ1-2; V gene: TRBV7-2; CDR3 protein: CASSPPGRVGYGYTF
CDR3 length: 16; J gene: TRBJ2-7; V gene: TRBV5-1; CDR3 protein: CASSSGTGGDSYEQYF
CDR3 length: 13; J gene: TRBJ2-1; V gene: TRBV3-1/TRBV3-2; CDR3 protein: CASSQAGLDEQFF
CDR3 length: 15; J gene: TRBJ2-3; V gene: TRBV10-3; CDR3 protein: CAIRRGVGFTDTQYF
CDR3 length: 12; J gene: TRBJ2-1; V gene: TRBV7-3; CDR3 protein: CASGDSHNEQFF
CDR3 length: 14; J gene: TRBJ1-2; V gene: TRBV12-5; CDR3 protein: CASGLAGTGAGYTF
CDR3 length: 14; J gene: TRBJ2-3; V gene: TRBV7-9; CDR3 protein: CASSSSGRVDTQYF
CDR3 length: 12; J gene: TRBJ2-7; V gene: TRBV10-3; CDR3 protein: CAISGPTGEQYF
CDR3 length: 15; J gene: TRBJ2-3; V gene: TRBV11-2; CDR3 protein: CASSTRDSGSDTQYF
CDR3 length: 15; J gene: TRBJ2-3; V gene: TRBV3-1/TRBV3-2; CDR3 protein: CASSPGDRGVDTQYF
CDR3 length: 13; J gene: TRBJ1-1; V gene: TRBV5-1; CDR3 protein: CASTLGGNTEAFF
CDR3 length: 13; J gene: TRBJ2-5; V gene: TRBV5-1; CDR3 protein: CASSLAREETQYF
CDR3 length: 12; J gene: TRBJ2-7; V gene: TRBV7-8; CDR3 protein: CASSPNPREQYF
CDR3 length: 13; J gene: TRBJ2-7; V gene: TRBV12-3/TRBV12-4; CDR3 protein: CASSWDIPAEQYF
CDR3 length: 14; J gene: TRBJ2-1; V gene: TRBV5-4; CDR3 protein: CASSSLAENNEQFF
CDR3 length: 13; J gene: TRBJ1-5; V gene: TRBV5-1; CDR3 protein: CASSPGGDSLQHF
CDR3 length: 14; J gene: TRBJ1-1; V gene: TRBV5-1; CDR3 protein: CASSLAGPNTEAFF
CDR3 length: 12; J gene: TRBJ1-1; V gene: TRBV9; CDR3 protein: CASSNGVTEAFF
CDR3 length: 13; J gene: TRBJ1-4; V gene: TRBV15; CDR3 protein: CATEGVTNEKLFF
CDR3 length: 13; J gene: TRBJ2-3; V gene: TRBV10-3; CDR3 protein: CAISDSARYEQYF
CDR3 length: 19; J gene: TRBJ1-5; V gene: TRBV18; CDR3 protein: CASSPPRGGRGGGNQPQHF
CDR3 length: 16; J gene: TRBJ1-6; V gene: TRBV4-2; CDR3 protein: CASSQSHRSDNSPLHF
CDR3 length: 15; J gene: TRBJ2-1; V gene: TRBV5-4; CDR3 protein: CASSGGLNPYNEQFF
CDR3 length: 10; J gene: TRBJ1-2; V gene: TRBV28; CDR3 protein: CASSRYGYTF
CDR3 length: 15; J gene: TRBJ1-4; V gene: TRBV2; CDR3 protein: CASSISSGGEEKLFF
CDR3 length: 14; J gene: TRBJ2-2; V gene: TRBV19; CDR3 protein: CASSIVGGSGELFF
CDR3 length: 14; J gene: TRBJ1-2; V gene: TRBV2; CDR3 protein: CASRRGGEGYGYTF
CDR3 length: 13; J gene: TRBJ1-1; V gene: TRBV12-3/TRBV12-4; CDR3 protein: CASSLQANTEAFF
CDR3 length: 11; J gene: TRBJ1-1; V gene: TRBV4-1; CDR3 protein: CASSAQGRAFF
CDR3 length: 16; J gene: TRBJ1-5; V gene: TRBV25-1; CDR3 protein: CATNSAGIAPNQPQHF
CDR3 length: 16; J gene: TRBJ2-2; V gene: TRBV4-1; CDR3 protein: CASSQGLAGRPGELFF
CDR3 length: 16; J gene: TRBJ1-3; V gene: TRBV4-2; CDR3 protein: CASSPGVTASGNTIYF
CDR3 length: 14; J gene: TRBJ1-4; V gene: TRBV7-2; CDR3 protein: CASSSQGRDEKLFF
CDR3 length: 15; J gene: TRBJ2-7; V gene: TRBV18; CDR3 protein: CASSPLGTGFYEQYF